The rows below give T cell receptor beta chains drawn from one sample of a study of blood T cell repertoires in COVID-19. The table came from immunoSEQ multiplex PCR; TCRdb's copy has only in-frame clones and leaves some out. This sample has around 150,000 clones, with roughly four fifths found just once. The sequencing sample was made of peripheral blood. Receptors originate from a human donor in a cohort sampled during active COVID-19. Each CDR3 is given with its conserved first and last residue. Fields, in order: clone size, D gene, J gene, V gene, CDR3 protein, CDR3 DNA. A D gene is named only where the DNA matches it firmly. Size tells how often a clone was seen (once, few, many) or the class of an expanded clone, and some rows leave it out.

once	.	TRBJ2-3	TRBV10-2	CASIAPLASTDTQYF	TGCGCCAGCATCGCTCCCCTGGCCAGCACAGATACGCAGTATTTT
once	TRBD2	TRBJ2-3	TRBV4-3	CASSQDPPSGASTDTQYF	TGCGCCAGCAGCCAAGATCCCCCTAGCGGGGCAAGCACAGATACGCAGTATTTT
.	TRBD2	TRBJ2-7	TRBV6-5	CASSYSSRGGAQYF	TGTGCCAGCAGTTACTCGTCGCGCGGGGGGGCTCAGTACTTC
.	TRBD1	TRBJ2-5	TRBV27	CASRNRGRETQYF	TGTGCCAGCAGGAACAGGGGACGGGAGACCCAGTACTTC
.	.	TRBJ2-3	TRBV29-1	CSIRGGAGDTQYF	TGCAGCATCCGAGGGGGGGCGGGAGATACGCAGTATTTT
few	TRBD2	TRBJ2-7	TRBV19	CASSIGLAGTYEQYF	TGTGCCAGTAGTATAGGACTAGCGGGCACCTACGAGCAGTACTTC
.	.	TRBJ1-3	TRBV3-1/TRBV3-2	CASSPGQSGNTIYF	TGTGCCAGCAGCCCCGGACAGTCTGGAAACACCATATATTTT
few	.	TRBJ1-2	TRBV5-6	CASSLWAGDAYGYTF	TGTGCCAGCAGCTTGTGGGCAGGGGACGCCTATGGCTACACCTTC
few	.	TRBJ1-2	TRBV10-3	CAISEPRTDVLVADYGYTF	TGTGCCATCAGTGAGCCGAGGACAGATGTCCTAGTAGCCGACTATGGCTACACCTTC
.	.	TRBJ2-2	TRBV5-8	CASSLADVPLNTGELFF	TGTGCCAGCAGCTTGGCCGATGTGCCACTGAACACCGGGGAGCTGTTTTTT
.	.	TRBJ1-2	TRBV2	CAMRGPPGYGYTF	TGTGCCATGCGGGGACCTCCCGGCTATGGCTACACCTTC
.	.	TRBJ1-4	TRBV4-3	CASSPGTGSTNEKLFF	TGCGCCAGCAGCCCAGGAACAGGTTCAACTAATGAAAAACTGTTTTTT
.	TRBD2	TRBJ2-1	TRBV19	CASSIGGSGRGPEQFF	TGTGCCAGTAGTATAGGAGGGAGCGGGAGAGGACCTGAGCAGTTCTTC
.	.	TRBJ1-5	TRBV12-3/TRBV12-4	CASSNHRQTPQHF	TGTGCCAGCAGTAATCATCGACAGACGCCCCAGCATTTT
.	.	TRBJ2-7	TRBV11-2	CASSPGSGPGSYEQYF	TGTGCCAGCAGCCCGGGGTCGGGCCCAGGCTCCTACGAGCAGTACTTC
.	.	TRBJ2-1	TRBV5-6	CASSSSRERHEQFF	TGTGCCAGCAGCTCCTCCCGAGAGAGGCATGAGCAGTTCTTC
.	.	TRBJ1-5	TRBV24-1	CATSDRTGNSLQPQHF	TGTGCCACCAGTGACCGAACAGGGAATTCTTTGCAGCCCCAGCATTTT
.	.	TRBJ1-5	TRBV6-2/TRBV6-3	CASSYSSSNQPQHF	TGTGCCAGCAGTTACTCCAGTAGCAATCAGCCCCAGCATTTT
.	TRBD2	TRBJ2-1	TRBV4-2	CASSQGGSGGHEQFF	TGTGCCAGCAGCCAAGGGGGTAGCGGGGGGCATGAGCAGTTCTTC